This T cell receptor beta chain was recovered during a study of cytomegalovirus exposure and HLA in healthy donors. The study ran its PCR with 60 Vbeta and 13 Jbeta primers. Measured with immunoSEQ multiplex PCR; TCRdb has only the in-frame clones, and not every one. Altogether nearly 300,000 clones are present, around 86% being singletons, with the ten largest covering 3.5% to 4%. In regard to this clone: Compared with germline, one end of the junction differs, possibly owing to a read error.

CDR3 size: 17 residues. From germline, CDR1 is SEHNR and CDR2 FQNEAQ (reference sequence). The sequencing sample was made of PBMCs. The TCR comes from a man aged 35 to 55 in good health and CMV-seropositive. This chain joins TRBV7-9 and TRBJ1-1, with 12 bases that match TRBD1. For the CDR3, the DNA is TGTTCCAGCAGCCCCTCGGGACAGGGGGCACGGAACACTGAAGCTTTCTTT. Translation: CSSSPSGQGARNTEAFF. Full variable domain (remainder filled in from reference TRBV7-9 and TRBJ1-1): DTGVSQNPRHKITKRGQNVTFRCDPISEHNRLYWYRQTLGQGPEFLTYFQNEAQLEKSRLLSDRFSAERPKGSFSTLEIQRTEQGDSAMYLCSSSPSGQGARNTEAFFGQGTRLTVV.